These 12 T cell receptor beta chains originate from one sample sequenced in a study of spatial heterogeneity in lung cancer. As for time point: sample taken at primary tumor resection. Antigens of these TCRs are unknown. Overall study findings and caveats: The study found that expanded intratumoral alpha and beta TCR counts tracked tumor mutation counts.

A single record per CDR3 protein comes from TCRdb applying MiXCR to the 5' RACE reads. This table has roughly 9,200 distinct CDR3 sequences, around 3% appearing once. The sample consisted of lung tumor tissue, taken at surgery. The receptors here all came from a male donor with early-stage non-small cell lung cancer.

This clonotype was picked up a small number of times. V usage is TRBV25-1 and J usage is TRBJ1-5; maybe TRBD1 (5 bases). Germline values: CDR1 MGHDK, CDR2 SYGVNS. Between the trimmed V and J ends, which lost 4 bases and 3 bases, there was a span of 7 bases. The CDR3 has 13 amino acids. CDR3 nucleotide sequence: TGTGCCAGCAGTGGGGGGTCCAATCAGCCCCAGCATTTT. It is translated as CASSGGSNQPQHF.

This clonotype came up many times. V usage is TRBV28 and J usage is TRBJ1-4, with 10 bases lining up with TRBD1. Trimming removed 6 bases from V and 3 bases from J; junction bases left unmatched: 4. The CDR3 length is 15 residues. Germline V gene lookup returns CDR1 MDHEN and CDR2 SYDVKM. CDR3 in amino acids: CASSKDRGANEKLFF. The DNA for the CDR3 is TGTGCCAGCAGCAAGGACAGGGGGGCTAATGAAAAACTGTTTTTT.

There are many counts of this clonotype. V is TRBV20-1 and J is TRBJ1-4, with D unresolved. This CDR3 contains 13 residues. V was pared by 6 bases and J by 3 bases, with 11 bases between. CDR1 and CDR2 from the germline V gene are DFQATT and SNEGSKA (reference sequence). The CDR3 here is CSANEVANEKLFF. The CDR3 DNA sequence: TGCAGTGCAAACGAAGTCGCTAATGAAAAACTGTTTTTT.

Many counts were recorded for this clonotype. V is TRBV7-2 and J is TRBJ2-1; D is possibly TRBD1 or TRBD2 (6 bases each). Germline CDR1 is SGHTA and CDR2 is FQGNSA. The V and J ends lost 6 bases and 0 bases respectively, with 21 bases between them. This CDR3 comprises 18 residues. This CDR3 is CASSFPVRGQSSYNEQFF. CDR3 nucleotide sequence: TGTGCCAGCAGTTTCCCGGTCCGGGGGCAGAGCTCCTACAATGAGCAGTTCTTC.

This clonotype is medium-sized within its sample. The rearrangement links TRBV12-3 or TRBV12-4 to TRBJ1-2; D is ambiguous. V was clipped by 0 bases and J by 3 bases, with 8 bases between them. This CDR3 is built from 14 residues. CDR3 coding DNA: TGTGCCAGCAGTTTAGCGCAATCCGACTATGGCTACACCTTC. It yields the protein CASSLAQSDYGYTF.

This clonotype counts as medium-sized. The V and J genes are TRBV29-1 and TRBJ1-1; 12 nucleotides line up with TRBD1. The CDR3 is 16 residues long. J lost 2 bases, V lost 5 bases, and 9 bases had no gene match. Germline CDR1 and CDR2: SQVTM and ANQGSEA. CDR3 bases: TGCAGCGTTTTCCGGGACAGGGGGCGAATTAACACTGAAGCTTTCTTT. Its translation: CSVFRDRGRINTEAFF.

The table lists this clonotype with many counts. This CDR3 is CASSLSGGGNTIYF. The CDR3 DNA reads as TGTGCCAGCAGCTTAAGTGGCGGTGGAAACACCATATATTTT. This chain uses TRBV7-8 with TRBJ1-3, with D unresolved. The germline CDR1 and CDR2 sequences are SGHVS and FQNEAQ. V lost 2 bases and J lost 3, with 8 bases in between. The CDR3 covers 14 residues.

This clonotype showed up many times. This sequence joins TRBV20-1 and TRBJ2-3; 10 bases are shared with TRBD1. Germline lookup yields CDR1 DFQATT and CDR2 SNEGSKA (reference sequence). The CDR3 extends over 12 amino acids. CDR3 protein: CSRDRGTDTQYF. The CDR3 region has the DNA TGCAGCAGGGACAGGGGAACAGATACGCAGTATTTT.

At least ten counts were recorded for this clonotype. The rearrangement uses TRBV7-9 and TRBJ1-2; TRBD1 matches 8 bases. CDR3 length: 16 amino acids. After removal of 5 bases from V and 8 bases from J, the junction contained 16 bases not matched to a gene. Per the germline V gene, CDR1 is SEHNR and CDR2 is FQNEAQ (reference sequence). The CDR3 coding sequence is TGTGCCAGCAGCCGACAATGGACAGGGCCCTATCCGGGCTACACCTTC. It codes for CASSRQWTGPYPGYTF. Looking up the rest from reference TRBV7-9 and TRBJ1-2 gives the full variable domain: DTGVSQNPRHKITKRGQNVTFRCDPISEHNRLYWYRQTLGQGPEFLTYFQNEAQLEKSRLLSDRFSAERPKGSFSTLEIQRTEQGDSAMYLCASSRQWTGPYPGYTFGSGTRLTVV.

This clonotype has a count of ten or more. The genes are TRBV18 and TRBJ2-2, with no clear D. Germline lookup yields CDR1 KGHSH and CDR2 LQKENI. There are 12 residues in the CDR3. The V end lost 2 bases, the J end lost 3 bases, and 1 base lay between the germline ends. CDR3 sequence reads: CASSPDTGELFF. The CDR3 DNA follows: TGTGCCAGCTCACCAGACACCGGGGAGCTGTTTTTT.

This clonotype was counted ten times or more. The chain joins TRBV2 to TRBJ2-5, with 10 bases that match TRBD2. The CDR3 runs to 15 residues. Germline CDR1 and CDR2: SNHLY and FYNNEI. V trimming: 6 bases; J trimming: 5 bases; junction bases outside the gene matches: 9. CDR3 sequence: CASSQRGGLGETQYF. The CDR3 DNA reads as TGTGCCAGCAGCCAGCGGGGGGGCCTCGGGGAGACCCAGTACTTC.

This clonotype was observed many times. Here the CDR3 DNA reads TGTGCCAGCAGTTTAGGACAGTCTAGACAAAACTATGGCTACACCTTC. Encoded protein: CASSLGQSRQNYGYTF. V is TRBV27 and J is TRBJ1-2; tentative D call: TRBD1 (6 bases). The V gene's germline CDR1 is MNHEY and CDR2 SMNVEV (reference sequence). This CDR3 spans 16 amino acids. V lost 2 bases and J lost 2, with 15 bases in between.